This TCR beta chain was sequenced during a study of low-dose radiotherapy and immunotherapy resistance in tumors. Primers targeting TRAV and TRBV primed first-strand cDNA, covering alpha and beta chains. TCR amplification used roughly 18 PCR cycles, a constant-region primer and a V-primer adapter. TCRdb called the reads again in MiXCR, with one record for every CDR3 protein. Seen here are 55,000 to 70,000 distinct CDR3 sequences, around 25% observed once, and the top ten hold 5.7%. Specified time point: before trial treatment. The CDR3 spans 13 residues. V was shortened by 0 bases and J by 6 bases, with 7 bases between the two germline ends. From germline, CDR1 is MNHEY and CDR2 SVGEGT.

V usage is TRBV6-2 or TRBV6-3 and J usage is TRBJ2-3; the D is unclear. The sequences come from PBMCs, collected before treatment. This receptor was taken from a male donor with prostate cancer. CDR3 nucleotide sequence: TGTGCCAGCAGTTACTCGAAACGGGATACGCAGTATTTT. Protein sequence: CASSYSKRDTQYF.